The following is a TCR beta chain sequence with its context. The data are from a study of shared T cell receptors in the human thymus. CDR1 is MNHNS and CDR2 is SASEGT in the germline V gene. Trimming removed 2 bases from V and 2 bases from J, with 15 bases in between. CDR3 size: 16 residues. Some clones are missing from TCRdb's copy, which holds only in-frame ones; the method was immunoSEQ multiplex PCR. The sample includes hundreds of thousands of clones, 78% seen only once; the top ten take around 0.013%. These records were also assigned to another study, of human thymus T cells. That publication notes: An apparent bias in V and J gene usage was seen in thymic and blood repertoires.

The TCR comes from a boy in the first two years of life with a congenital heart defect. Sequenced material: thymocytes. The chain employs TRBV6-1 and TRBJ1-2; possible D gene TRBD1, 5 bases. CDR3 sequence reads: CASSEPVGRGNYGYTF. As DNA, the CDR3 is TGTGCCAGCAGTGAACCAGTTGGGCGGGGGAACTATGGCTACACCTTC.